This is a list of T cell receptor beta chains from one sample in a study of T-cell reconstitution after alpha-beta-depleted transplantation in children. TCRdb used MiXCR to reprocess the PCR reads, holding one entry per CDR3 protein. The sample shows about a million distinct CDR3 sequences, under 30% of them seen only once. The sample was PBMCs, mostly from graft donor cells, taken 360 days after TCRalphabeta/CD19-depleted stem cell transplant. These receptors were collected from a boy under three years old who had a stem cell transplant for SCID, so the T cells may come from the graft donor. Each CDR3 is given with its conserved first and last residue. The D gene is left open where the match is weak. Clone size is shown for a subset of rows, as once, few, many or a class of expanded clone.

V	J	size	D	DNA	CDR3
TRBV6-2/TRBV6-3	TRBJ2-5	.	.	TGTGCCAGCACGGACCCGGGGGGCATCAAAGAGACCCAGTACTTC	CASTDPGGIKETQYF
TRBV20-1	TRBJ1-4	few	.	TGCAGTGCAGCAGCGGCAACTAATGAAAAACTGTTTTTT	CSAAAATNEKLFF
TRBV15	TRBJ2-3	.	.	TGTGCCACCAGCAACCGCCGCGCTATTTGGGCAGATACGCAGTATTTT	CATSNRRAIWADTQYF
TRBV20-1	TRBJ1-1	few	.	TGCAGTGCTAGTTCCGGAAACACTGAAGCTTTCTTT	CSASSGNTEAFF
TRBV28	TRBJ2-7	few	.	TGTGCCAGCAGCCCCTCTACCCCATCCTACGAGCAGTACTTC	CASSPSTPSYEQYF
TRBV7-8	TRBJ2-2	.	TRBD2	TGTGCCAGCAGCCCCGGACTAGTAGGCACCGGGGAGCTGTTTTTT	CASSPGLVGTGELFF
TRBV20-1	TRBJ1-1	.	.	TGCAGTGCTAGATCAGGGCACGGCACTGAAGCTTTCTTT	CSARSGHGTEAFF
TRBV2	TRBJ2-1	few	.	TGTGCCAGCACATACGCCTACAATGAGCAGTTCTTC	CASTYAYNEQFF
TRBV24-1	TRBJ1-1	.	.	TGTGCCACCAGTGGGACAGCGAACACTGAAGCTTTCTTT	CATSGTANTEAFF
TRBV11-1	TRBJ1-2	.	.	TGTGCCAGCAGCTCCGAGGGAGGGATTGACAGACCGCCTAGAGGCTACACCTTC	CASSSEGGIDRPPRGYTF
TRBV20-1	TRBJ1-1	.	.	TGCAGCGGGGGCTTGGGGCGGGACACTGAAGCTTTCTTT	CSGGLGRDTEAFF
TRBV19	TRBJ2-7	.	.	TGTGCCAGTAGTCTGGGGGGTTGGTCCTACGAGCAGTACTTC	CASSLGGWSYEQYF
TRBV4-1	TRBJ1-1	few	.	TGCGCCAGCAGCCAATCAGGGCGGTGGGAGAACACTGAAGCTTTCTTT	CASSQSGRWENTEAFF
TRBV7-9	TRBJ2-1	many	.	TGTGCCAGCAGCTTCCCGAGGGGCGGCTCCTACAATGAGCAGTTCTTC	CASSFPRGGSYNEQFF
TRBV29-1	TRBJ2-1	few	.	TGCAGCGTTGGACAGTACAATGAGCAGTTCTTC	CSVGQYNEQFF
TRBV20-1	TRBJ2-5	.	.	TGCAGTGCGCCCATGAATCAAGAGACCCAGTACTTC	CSAPMNQETQYF
TRBV29-1	TRBJ2-7	.	TRBD1	TGCAGCGTTGTAGACAGGGCCACTGATATCTCTTACTACGAGCAGTACTTC	CSVVDRATDISYYEQYF
TRBV21-1	TRBJ2-7	.	.	TGTGCCAGCAGGAAGTCCGGGCACGAGCAGTACTTC	CASRKSGHEQYF
TRBV12-3/TRBV12-4	TRBJ2-5	.	TRBD2	TGTGCCAGCAGAGGGACTAAACAAGAGACCCAGTACTTC	CASRGTKQETQYF
TRBV12-3/TRBV12-4	TRBJ2-6	few	.	TGTGCCAGCAGCCCTATGGGGGGCATCTCTGGGGCCAACGTCCTGACTTTC	CASSPMGGISGANVLTF
TRBV7-9	TRBJ1-5	few	TRBD1	TGTGCCAGCAGGCCCCTACAGGGGAGAAATCAGCCCCAGCATTTT	CASRPLQGRNQPQHF
TRBV11-2	TRBJ2-2	few	.	TGTGCCAGCAGCACAGCTAGAGGTTTAGCGAACACCGGGGAGCTGTTTTTT	CASSTARGLANTGELFF
TRBV20-1	TRBJ2-5	.	.	TGCAGTGCTAGACAGAGACAGCCTAAGGTGGAGACCCAGTACTTC	CSARQRQPKVETQYF
TRBV7-2	TRBJ2-1	few	TRBD2	TGTGCCAGCAGCTATACTAGCGGGGGGACCCCCAATGAGCAGTTCTTC	CASSYTSGGTPNEQFF
TRBV6-5	TRBJ1-1	.	.	TGTGCCAGCAGGGTAGGAGGCACTGAAGCTTTCTTT	CASRVGGTEAFF
TRBV12-3/TRBV12-4	TRBJ1-5	few	TRBD1	TGTGCCAGCTTGGACAGGAGCTATCAGCCCCAGCATTTT	CASLDRSYQPQHF
TRBV2	TRBJ2-1	few	.	TGTGCCAGCAGCGGAAGCCTAACGAATGAGCAGTTCTTC	CASSGSLTNEQFF
TRBV15	TRBJ2-7	.	.	TGTGCCACCAGCGGATTGCAGGCTACAGGCTACGAGCAGTACTTC	CATSGLQATGYEQYF
TRBV5-1	TRBJ1-5	few	.	TGCGCCAGCAGCGCGACGAGGGATTCTGTCCAGCATTTT	CASSATRDSVQHF
TRBV20-1	TRBJ2-7	.	.	TGCAGTGGCGGCATGGTTAGCGAGCAGTACTTC	CSGGMVSEQYF
TRBV9	TRBJ2-1	few	TRBD2	TGTGCCAGCAGCGTAGCTAAAGCGGGGGGTGGCTCCTACAATGAGCAGTTCTTC	CASSVAKAGGGSYNEQFF